This T cell receptor (beta chain) was observed in a study of response to subunit inactivated influenza vaccine. Study-wide results and limits: The authors offered the suggestion that each seasonal influenza vaccination recruits few new T cells.

This clonotype was observed at least ten times. What it binds is not known. Unmatched junction bases numbered 6, after V lost 0 bases and J lost 9 bases. Germline CDR1 is SGHRS and CDR2 is YFSETQ. The CDR3 spans 14 residues. TCRdb processed the RT-PCR reads anew with MiXCR; each CDR3 protein has one entry. Among 490,000 or so distinct CDR3 sequences listed, less than 10% were seen once. The source was PBMCs from blood, collected about 23 months after vaccination. The TCR comes from a man between 50 and 69 years old who received an inactivated influenza vaccine. The chain has TRBV5-1 and TRBJ2-1, with TRBD1 matching over 7 bases. CDR3 loop: CASSLVGGRGEQFF. DNA of the CDR3: TGCGCCAGCAGCTTGGTAGGGGGCAGGGGTGAGCAGTTCTTC.